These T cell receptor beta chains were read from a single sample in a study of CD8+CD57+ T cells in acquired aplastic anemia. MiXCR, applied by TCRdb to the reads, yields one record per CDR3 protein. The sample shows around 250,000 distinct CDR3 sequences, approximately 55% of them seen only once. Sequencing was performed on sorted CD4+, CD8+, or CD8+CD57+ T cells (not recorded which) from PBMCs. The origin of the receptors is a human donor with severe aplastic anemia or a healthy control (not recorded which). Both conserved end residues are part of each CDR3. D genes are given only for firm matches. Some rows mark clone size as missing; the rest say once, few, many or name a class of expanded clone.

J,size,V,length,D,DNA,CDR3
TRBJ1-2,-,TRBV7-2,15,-,TGTGCCAGCAGCTTAGTTAACATTGGAGTATATGGCTACACCTTC,CASSLVNIGVYGYTF
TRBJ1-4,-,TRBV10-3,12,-,TGTGCCGTGAGGGACGGAAATGAAAAACTGTTTTTT,CAVRDGNEKLFF
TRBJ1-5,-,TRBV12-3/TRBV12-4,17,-,TGTGCCAGCAGTTTAGGGCAGGGAGTGAGGGGCAATCAGCCCCAGCATTTT,CASSLGQGVRGNQPQHF
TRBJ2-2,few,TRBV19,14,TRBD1,TGTGCCAGTAGGCGACAGGGTATTGGCGGGGAGCTGTTTTTT,CASRRQGIGGELFF
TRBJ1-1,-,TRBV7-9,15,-,TGTGCCAGCAGCTTAGCGCGATGGAGGGACACTGAAGCTTTCTTT,CASSLARWRDTEAFF
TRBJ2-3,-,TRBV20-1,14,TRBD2,TGCAGTGCTGCTCCTAGCGGGAGGACAGAAACGCAGTATTTT,CSAAPSGRTETQYF
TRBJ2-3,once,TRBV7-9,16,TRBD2,TGTGCCAGCAGCTTAGCCAGACTAGCGGGAGTTGATACGCAGTATTTT,CASSLARLAGVDTQYF
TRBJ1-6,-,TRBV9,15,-,TGTGCCAGCAGCGTAGGTACCAGGGTGAATTCACCCCTCCACTTT,CASSVGTRVNSPLHF
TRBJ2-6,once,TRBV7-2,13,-,TGTGCCAGTAAAAGCCCCGGGGCCAACGTCCTGACTTTC,CASKSPGANVLTF
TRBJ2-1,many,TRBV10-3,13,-,TGTGCCATCAGTCAGAAACAGGGATCTGAGCAGTTCTTC,CAISQKQGSEQFF
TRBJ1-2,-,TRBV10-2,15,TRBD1,TGCGCCAGCAGAGAGGCGGACAGGGGTCGTGGGGGCTACACCTTC,CASREADRGRGGYTF
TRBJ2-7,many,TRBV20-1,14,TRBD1,TGCAGTGCTAGGGACAGGAGGAGCTCCTACGAGCAGTACTTC,CSARDRRSSYEQYF
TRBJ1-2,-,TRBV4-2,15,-,TGTGCCAGCAGCCAAGAAGGGGGGTGGACAGATGGCTACACCTTC,CASSQEGGWTDGYTF
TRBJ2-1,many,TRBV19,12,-,TGTGCCAGTAGTATTGTCGCATCTGAGCAGTTCTTC,CASSIVASEQFF
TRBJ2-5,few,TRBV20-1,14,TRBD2,TGCAGTGCTAGGGAGTCTAGCGGACAAGAGACCCAGTACTTC,CSARESSGQETQYF
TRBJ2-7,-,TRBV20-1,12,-,TGCAGTGCTACCCAGCTAGCAGGCGAGCAGTACTTC,CSATQLAGEQYF
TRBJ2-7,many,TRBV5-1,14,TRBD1,TGCGCCAGCAGCCCTGGGACAGGATTCCACGAGCAGTACTTC,CASSPGTGFHEQYF
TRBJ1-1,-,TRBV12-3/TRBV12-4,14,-,TGTGCCAGCAGTTGGGGTTTTAGCTCCACTGAAGCTTTCTTT,CASSWGFSSTEAFF
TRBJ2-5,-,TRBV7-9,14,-,TGTGCCAGCAGCTTAGATGGGGCAGGAGAGACCCAGTACTTC,CASSLDGAGETQYF
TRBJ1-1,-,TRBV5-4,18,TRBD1,TGTGCCAGCAGCCCCGGGAGGGGGGGAGACAGGGGTAACACTGAAGCTTTCTTT,CASSPGRGGDRGNTEAFF
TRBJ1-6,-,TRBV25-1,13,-,TGTGCCAGCAGTACAGCAGGGAATTCACCCCTCCACTTT,CASSTAGNSPLHF
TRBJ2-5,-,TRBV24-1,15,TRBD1,TGTGCCACCAGTGATTCGCAAGGGGGCCTAGAGACCCAGTACTTC,CATSDSQGGLETQYF
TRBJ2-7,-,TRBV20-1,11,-,TGCAGTGCTAGCGGGGGTTACGAGCAGTACTTC,CSASGGYEQYF
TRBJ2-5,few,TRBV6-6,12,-,TGTGCCAGCAGTTACTCGTTCGAGACCCAGTACTTC,CASSYSFETQYF
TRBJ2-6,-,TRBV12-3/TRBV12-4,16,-,TGTGCCAGCAGCTTCAAACAGGTTACCGGGGCCAACGTCCTGACTTTC,CASSFKQVTGANVLTF
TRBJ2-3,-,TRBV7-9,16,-,TGTGCCAGCAGCCGAGGGGCGTGGGGACACACAGATACGCAGTATTTT,CASSRGAWGHTDTQYF
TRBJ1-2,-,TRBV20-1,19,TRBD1,TGCAGTGCTAGAGATCCCTGGTCTGGGACAGTTGGATCTAACTATGGCTACACCTTC,CSARDPWSGTVGSNYGYTF
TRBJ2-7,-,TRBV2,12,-,TGTGCCAGCAGCGGAGAGGGATACGAGCAGTACTTC,CASSGEGYEQYF
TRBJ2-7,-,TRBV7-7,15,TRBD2,TGTGCTAGCAGCTTAGTAGCGGGGGTTGACTACGAGCAGTACTTC,CASSLVAGVDYEQYF
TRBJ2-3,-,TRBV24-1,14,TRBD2,TGTGCCACCACCACTAGCGGGAGCACAGATACGCAGTATTTT,CATTTSGSTDTQYF
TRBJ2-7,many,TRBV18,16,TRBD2,TGTGCCAGCTCACCAGTGGCAGCGGGGGGGATCTACGAGCAGTACTTC,CASSPVAAGGIYEQYF
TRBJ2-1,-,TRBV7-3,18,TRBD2,TGTGCCAGCAGCTTATCCCCCGGATCTAGCGGGGGGCGGGATGAGCAGTTCTTC,CASSLSPGSSGGRDEQFF
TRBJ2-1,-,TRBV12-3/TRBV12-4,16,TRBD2,TGTGCCAGCAGTAGCTCTAGCGGGGGGCCCTACAATGAGCAGTTCTTC,CASSSSSGGPYNEQFF
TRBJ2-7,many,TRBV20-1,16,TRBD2,TGCAGTGCTCCCCACCTTAGCGGGGCGAGCTCCTACGAGCAGTACTTC,CSAPHLSGASSYEQYF
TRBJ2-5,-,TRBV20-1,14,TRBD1,TGCAGTGCACCTCGTCCGGGACAGCTGGAGACCCAGTACTTC,CSAPRPGQLETQYF
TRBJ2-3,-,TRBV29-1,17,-,TGCAGCGTTCTCAAGCTTAGCTTCCGGCAAATCACAGATACGCAGTATTTT,CSVLKLSFRQITDTQYF
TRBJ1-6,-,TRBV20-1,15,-,TGCAGTGCCCGAACGGGGGGCAACTATAATTCACCCCTCCACTTT,CSARTGGNYNSPLHF
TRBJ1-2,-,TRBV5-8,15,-,TGTGCCAGCAGCTTGGACGGACAAGTTGGCTATGGCTACACCTTC,CASSLDGQVGYGYTF
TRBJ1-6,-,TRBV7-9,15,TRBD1,TGTGCCAGCAGCTCCCCTGGACAGGGAAATTCACCCCTCCACTTT,CASSSPGQGNSPLHF
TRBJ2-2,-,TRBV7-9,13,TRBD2,TGTGCCAGCAGCCCGAGACTAGCGGGGGGGCTGTTTTTT,CASSPRLAGGLFF
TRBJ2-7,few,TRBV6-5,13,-,TGTGCCAGCAGTCCTGGCCCCCTCTACGAGCAGTACTTC,CASSPGPLYEQYF
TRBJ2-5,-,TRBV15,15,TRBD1,TGTGCCACCACCTTGGACAGGGGAGGACAAGAGACCCAGTACTTC,CATTLDRGGQETQYF